This T cell receptor beta chain was profiled in a study of blood T cell repertoires in COVID-19. On the study more broadly: Specimens from acute and convalescent COVID-19 originated in the United States, Italy and Spain. Sources were T cells, B-cell-depleted T cells, or PBMCs; the material itself was cDNA or gDNA.

The CDR3 has 14 amino acids. Germline CDR1 and CDR2: MNHEY and SVGAGI. V was cut by 6 bases and J by 0 bases, with 12 bases left in between. Per the original methods: Quantification of nucleated cells was approximated via reference gene primer amplification. Assay: immunoSEQ multiplex PCR; the TCRdb copy retains only in-frame clones and omits some. That table is the source of V, J and clone size, and D and trimming were worked out from the DNA. The sample contains under 70,000 clones, 90% to 95% of which appear only once. The V and J genes are TRBV6-5 and TRBJ2-7; tentatively, D is TRBD1 (6 bases). Sequencing was performed on peripheral blood. The receptor comes from a woman aged 55-69 years with active or convalescent COVID-19. This CDR3 is CASSLQGSSYEQYF. CDR3 DNA sequence: TGTGCCAGCAGCCTTCAGGGGAGCTCCTACGAGCAGTACTTC.